Listed below are T cell receptor beta chains from one sample, sequenced in a study of Ad26.COV2.S vaccination and SARS-CoV-2 variants. Data came from immunoSEQ multiplex PCR; TCRdb stores just in-frame clones and leaves some out. The table records some 340,000 clones, about 82% of them present only once. Specimen: peripheral blood, collected in a trial of Ad26.COV2.S vaccine versus placebo. These receptors all come from a person between 18 and 59 years old who received the Ad26.COV2.S COVID-19 vaccine or a placebo. CDR3s include the opening cysteine and the closing phenylalanine or tryptophan. The D gene is left open where the match is weak. For some rows the clone size is stated as once, few or many, or as a class when expanded; others skip it.

TRBD2	.	TRBV10-1	TRBJ2-3	CASSSGGAGDTQYF	TGCGCCAGCAGTAGCGGGGGGGCCGGAGATACGCAGTATTTT
.	.	TRBV10-3	TRBJ2-2	CAISDGGGEAGELFF	TGTGCCATCAGTGACGGGGGTGGCGAGGCCGGGGAGCTGTTTTTT
TRBD1	.	TRBV15	TRBJ2-5	CATSTGGSSETQYF	TGTGCCACCAGTACAGGGGGGTCATCGGAGACCCAGTACTTC
TRBD1	.	TRBV7-2	TRBJ1-4	CASSLFPRTGQGKLFF	TGTGCCAGCAGCTTATTTCCCCGGACAGGACAGGGAAAACTGTTTTTT
.	once	TRBV5-4	TRBJ2-1	CASSLLGQKYNNEQFF	TGTGCCAGCAGCTTGTTAGGACAGAAGTACAACAATGAGCAGTTCTTC
.	.	TRBV6-4	TRBJ2-1	CASPSQTESYNEQFF	TGTGCCAGCCCCTCCCAGACAGAGTCCTACAATGAGCAGTTCTTC
TRBD1	.	TRBV4-2	TRBJ2-5	CASSQPGQGDQYF	TGTGCCAGCAGCCAACCTGGACAGGGAGACCAGTACTTC
TRBD2	.	TRBV9	TRBJ2-5	CASSRGTSGGAPTETQYF	TGTGCCAGCAGCAGAGGGACTAGCGGGGGGGCCCCTACAGAGACCCAGTACTTC
.	.	TRBV30	TRBJ2-5	CAWSVGRGVQETQYF	TGTGCCTGGAGTGTAGGAAGGGGAGTCCAAGAGACCCAGTACTTC
.	.	TRBV5-1	TRBJ1-5	CASSLGGGNQPQHF	TGCGCCAGCAGCTTGGGAGGGGGTAATCAGCCCCAGCATTTT
.	.	TRBV19	TRBJ2-1	CASTPGIKSYNEQFF	TGTGCCAGTACCCCAGGGATAAAATCCTACAATGAGCAGTTCTTC
.	.	TRBV7-9	TRBJ2-1	CASSLEVGGGYNEQFF	TGTGCCAGCAGCTTAGAGGTGGGGGGCGGCTACAATGAGCAGTTCTTC
TRBD1	.	TRBV7-9	TRBJ2-1	CASSRQGSYNEQFF	TGTGCCAGCAGCCGACAGGGGTCCTACAATGAGCAGTTCTTC